One and the same sample provided the 4 T cell receptor beta chains below, sequenced in a study of control samples from healthy donors and cancer patients. TCRdb's table, derived via immunoSEQ multiplex PCR, lists solely in-frame clones and lacks some. The sample contains about 160,000 clones, around nine tenths of which appear only once. The sequencing sample was made of blood. Source of these receptors: a man in his thirties or forties in good health.

The rearrangement uses TRBV9 and TRBJ1-2; 7 positions match TRBD1. Germline CDR1 and CDR2: SGDLS and YYNGEE. The junction had 15 bases not matched to a gene; V was cut back by 7 bases and J by 6 bases. The CDR3 spans 15 residues. CDR3 DNA sequence: TGTGCCAGCGGACGGTGGAGGGCAGGGGGAGATGGCTACACCTTC. It yields the protein CASGRWRAGGDGYTF.

V and J are TRBV3-1 (or the pseudogene TRBV3-2) and TRBJ2-7; D possibly matches TRBD1 or TRBD2 (5 bases each). Trimming took 0 bases from V and 3 from J, leaving 15 bases between them. Germline V gene sequence: CDR1 LGHDT, CDR2 YNNKEL (reference sequence). This CDR3 has 16 amino acids. CDR3 nucleotides: TGTGCCAGCAGCCAAGATGGGACGGGGAGCAACTACGAGCAGTACTTC. Amino acid sequence: CASSQDGTGSNYEQYF.

The chain links TRBV7-2 to TRBJ2-5; TRBD1 matches 8 bases. CDR1 and CDR2 from the germline V gene are SGHTA and FQGNSA. Losses at the gene ends were 4 bases for V and 4 bases for J; bases not matched to a gene: 8. The CDR3 loop spans 15 amino acids. The CDR3: CASSSATGGGETQYF. In DNA form, the CDR3 reads TGTGCCAGCAGCTCGGCAACAGGGGGAGGAGAGACCCAGTACTTC.

The chain has TRBV5-1 and TRBJ2-5; D gene unclear. Trimming left V 0 bases short and J 4 bases short, with 10 bases between. The CDR3 consists of 14 residues. The germline V gene encodes CDR1 SGHRS and CDR2 YFSETQ. The DNA for the CDR3 is TGCGCCAGCAGCTTGGATCTGCAAGGAGAGACCCAGTACTTC. This gives the protein CASSLDLQGETQYF.